The present entry profiles one TCR beta chain with its context. The data were produced by immunoSEQ multiplex PCR, yet TCRdb's version contains in-frame clones alone and is incomplete. The sample carries around 79,000 clones, roughly 85% recorded once. This record belongs to a study of OX40 agonist ivuxolimab in advanced cancers. Looking at the study overall: Clinicians treated patients with ivuxolimab, an agonistic anti-OX40 (CD134) antibody.

It was autoimmune disease history or systemic immunosuppression that excluded patients. In germline, CDR1 is SGHDN, CDR2 FVKESK. The length of the CDR3 is 13 residues. Trimming cost V 1 base and J 4 bases, with 7 bases left between them. The specimen comprised CD4+ or CD8+ T cells sorted from blood, sampled in a trial of the OX40 agonist ivuxolimab. This chain uses TRBV14 with TRBJ1-2, with D perhaps matching TRBD1 (5 bases). This TCR derives from an adult with an advanced solid tumor such as melanoma, head and neck, liver or kidney cancer. DNA for the CDR3: TGTGCCAGCAGCCAAGGACAGATCTATGGCTACACCTTC. Protein: CASSQGQIYGYTF.